The rows below give T cell receptor beta chains drawn from one sample of a study of CD8 T cells in ankylosing spondylitis. One entry per CDR3 protein results from TCRdb running MiXCR on the 5' RACE reads. The sample shows about 110,000 distinct CDR3 sequences, around 24% of them seen only once. The specimen was synovial fluid, either unsorted or a sorted T cell fraction (not recorded which). The receptors derive from a male donor with ankylosing spondylitis. CDR3s include the opening cysteine and the closing phenylalanine or tryptophan. Fields, in order: clone size, D gene, J gene, V gene, CDR3 protein, CDR3 DNA. The D gene is left open where the match is weak. The listing skips clone size in some rows; elsewhere it reads once, few, many or a size class.

NA	TRBD1	TRBJ1-1	TRBV20-1	CSARDRGSTEAFF	TGCAGTGCAAGGGACAGGGGGAGCACTGAAGCTTTCTTT
NA	TRBD1	TRBJ1-1	TRBV30	CAWSVKGAYEAFF	TGTGCCTGGAGTGTCAAGGGGGCTTATGAAGCTTTCTTT
NA	NA	TRBJ2-3	TRBV20-1	CSAGALTQYF	TGCAGTGCCGGCGCGTTAACGCAGTATTTT
NA	TRBD1	TRBJ2-6	TRBV2	CASRGGRGPGANVLTF	TGTGCCAGCAGGGGGGGCAGGGGGCCCGGGGCCAACGTCCTGACTTTC
many	NA	TRBJ1-1	TRBV5-1	CASSLSDSSEAFF	TGCGCCAGCAGCTTGTCCGACTCCAGTGAAGCTTTCTTT
medium-sized	NA	TRBJ2-1	TRBV24-1	CATSDPATGEQFF	TGTGCCACCAGTGATCCCGCGACTGGAGAGCAGTTCTTC
NA	TRBD1	TRBJ2-1	TRBV5-5	CASSQRTGGDEQFF	TGTGCCAGCAGCCAACGGACAGGGGGCGATGAGCAGTTCTTC
few	NA	TRBJ2-3	TRBV20-1	CSAPDGPTDTQYF	TGCAGTGCTCCGGACGGACCCACAGATACGCAGTATTTT
NA	NA	TRBJ2-3	TRBV7-6	CASTLESGIGTDTQYF	TGTGCCAGCACCCTTGAGTCGGGCATCGGCACAGATACGCAGTATTTT
few	NA	TRBJ1-1	TRBV19	CASNEGRGYTEAFF	TGTGCCAGTAATGAGGGAAGGGGGTACACTGAAGCTTTCTTT
NA	NA	TRBJ2-1	TRBV5-1	CASSLMAGRQYNEQFF	TGCGCCAGCAGCTTGATGGCAGGGAGGCAATACAATGAGCAGTTCTTC
few	NA	TRBJ2-3	TRBV7-6	CASSLASRWADTQYF	TGTGCCAGCAGCTTAGCCAGCCGTTGGGCAGATACGCAGTATTTT
few	TRBD1	TRBJ1-1	TRBV5-1	CASSINPPGQKNTEAFF	TGCGCCAGCAGCATAAACCCTCCGGGACAGAAGAACACTGAAGCTTTCTTT
NA	NA	TRBJ2-2	TRBV7-9	CASSPGAPNTGELFF	TGTGCCAGCAGCCCGGGGGCTCCGAACACCGGGGAGCTGTTTTTT
few	TRBD1	TRBJ2-5	TRBV29-1	CSVEDLLRTGGLETQYF	TGCAGCGTTGAAGATCTCCTGAGGACAGGGGGCTTGGAGACCCAGTACTTC
once	TRBD1	TRBJ2-1	TRBV11-2	CASSPGRDRSYNEQFF	TGTGCCAGCAGCCCCGGGCGGGACAGGTCTTACAATGAGCAGTTCTTC
many	NA	TRBJ2-3	TRBV7-9	CASSEGVARLSTDTQYF	TGTGCCAGCAGCGAAGGCGTAGCCCGGCTAAGCACAGATACGCAGTATTTT
NA	NA	TRBJ1-1	TRBV29-1	CSVEVGSGGTEAFF	TGCAGCGTTGAAGTGGGTTCCGGGGGCACTGAAGCTTTCTTT
many	NA	TRBJ1-5	TRBV25-1	CASSEQSSNQPQHF	TGTGCCAGCAGTGAACAAAGTAGCAATCAGCCCCAGCATTTT
NA	TRBD1	TRBJ2-5	TRBV18	CASAPGQAQETQYF	TGTGCCAGCGCCCCTGGACAGGCTCAAGAGACCCAGTACTTC
few	TRBD1	TRBJ2-7	TRBV15	CATSWGQGLLGQYF	TGTGCCACCAGCTGGGGACAGGGCCTCTTGGGGCAGTACTTC
NA	NA	TRBJ2-2	TRBV2	CASSVRPGTGELFF	TGTGCCAGCAGTGTTCGTCCAGGCACCGGGGAGCTGTTTTTT
few	NA	TRBJ1-2	TRBV20-1	CSARDRNSYGYTF	TGCAGTGCTAGGGACAGAAACTCCTATGGCTACACCTTC
few	NA	TRBJ2-1	TRBV10-3	CAISEREYNEQFF	TGTGCCATCAGTGAGAGAGAATACAATGAGCAGTTCTTC
many	TRBD2	TRBJ2-7	TRBV7-2	CASSLDSGLQQYF	TGTGCCAGCAGCTTAGATAGCGGGTTACAGCAGTACTTC
few	NA	TRBJ2-2	TRBV14	CASSQVPARSGGELFF	TGTGCCAGCAGCCAAGTCCCTGCGAGGAGCGGCGGGGAGCTGTTTTTT
few	NA	TRBJ2-3	TRBV14	CASSQEGGTLSTDTQYF	TGTGCCAGCAGCCAAGAAGGTGGGACTCTGAGCACAGATACGCAGTATTTT
few	NA	TRBJ1-2	TRBV5-1	CASSLGQPGYGYTF	TGCGCCAGCAGCCTTGGACAGCCCGGCTATGGCTACACCTTC
many	NA	TRBJ2-7	TRBV12-3/TRBV12-4	CASSGDGAYEQYF	TGTGCCAGCAGTGGGGACGGAGCCTACGAGCAGTACTTC
NA	NA	TRBJ2-3	TRBV15	CATSRGYTDTQYF	TGTGCCACCAGCAGAGGGTACACAGATACGCAGTATTTT
many	NA	TRBJ2-2	TRBV6-1	CASMGFRTGELFF	TGTGCCAGCATGGGGTTTCGGACCGGGGAGCTGTTTTTT
NA	NA	TRBJ1-2	TRBV5-1	CASSLAVDIYGYTF	TGCGCCAGCAGCTTGGCCGTGGATATCTATGGCTACACCTTC
NA	NA	TRBJ2-1	TRBV11-2	CASSFPLGLGEQFF	TGTGCCAGCAGCTTCCCGTTGGGGTTGGGTGAGCAGTTCTTC
few	TRBD2	TRBJ2-1	TRBV5-6	CASSWREGLGEQFF	TGTGCCAGCAGTTGGCGGGAGGGCTTAGGTGAGCAGTTCTTC
few	TRBD2	TRBJ2-1	TRBV7-9	CASSSAPTSGEYNEQFF	TGTGCCAGCAGCTCAGCACCGACTAGCGGGGAATACAATGAGCAGTTCTTC
NA	TRBD1	TRBJ2-7	TRBV4-1	CATSRDSDNYEQYF	TGCGCCACCTCTCGGGACAGTGATAACTACGAGCAGTACTTC
few	NA	TRBJ1-2	TRBV9	CASSDLGGGYTF	TGTGCCAGCAGCGACCTCGGGGGGGGCTACACCTTC
NA	TRBD2	TRBJ2-3	TRBV7-9	CSSSKSGTSGPTDTQYF	TGTTCCAGCAGCAAATCCGGGACTAGCGGACCCACAGATACGCAGTATTTT
few	TRBD1	TRBJ2-7	TRBV3-1	CASSLWDRRTYEQYF	TGTGCCAGCAGCCTCTGGGACAGGAGAACCTACGAGCAGTACTTC
few	TRBD1	TRBJ2-1	TRBV7-9	CASSSGQGGYNEQFF	TGTGCCAGCAGCTCGGGACAGGGAGGCTACAATGAGCAGTTCTTC
NA	NA	TRBJ2-7	TRBV20-1	CSASPYGTASYEQYF	TGCAGTGCCTCTCCCTATGGGACTGCGTCCTACGAGCAGTACTTC
many	NA	TRBJ1-2	TRBV10-3	CAISPQGTGYTF	TGTGCCATCAGTCCACAGGGTACTGGCTACACCTTC